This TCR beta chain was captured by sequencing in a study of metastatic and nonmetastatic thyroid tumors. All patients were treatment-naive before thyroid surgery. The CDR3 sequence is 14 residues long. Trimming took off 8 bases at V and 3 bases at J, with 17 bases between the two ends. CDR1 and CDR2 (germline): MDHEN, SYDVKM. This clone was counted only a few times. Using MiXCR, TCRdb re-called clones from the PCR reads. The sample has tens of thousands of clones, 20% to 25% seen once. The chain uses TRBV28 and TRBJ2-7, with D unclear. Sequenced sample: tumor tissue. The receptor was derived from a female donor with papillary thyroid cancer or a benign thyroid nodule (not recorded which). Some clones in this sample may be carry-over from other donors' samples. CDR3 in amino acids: CASHSTSWGYEQYF. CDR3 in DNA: TGTGCCAGCCATTCGACATCCTGGGGCTACGAGCAGTACTTC.